This TCR beta chain was captured in a study of T cells in localized non-small cell lung cancer. Notes on the study in general: Appearances in adjacent lung were noted for a median 57 of the top 100 tumor clones. Uninvolved adjacent lung had higher T cell clonality than tumor and all other tissues. Because researchers sequenced only one region of the tumor, heterogeneity is still possible.

The data were produced by immunoSEQ multiplex PCR, yet TCRdb's version contains in-frame clones alone and is incomplete. The top ten hold roughly an eighth of the sample, which has about 1,000 clones, roughly 30% seen once. Neighbouring lung, lacking atypia, was collected no less than 2 cm away from the tumor margin. On this clone itself: Antigen unknown.

V was cut by 0 bases and J by 1 base, with 13 bases left in between. This CDR3 is 16 amino acids long. Looked up from germline, CDR1 is SGHRS and CDR2 is YFSETQ. The genes are TRBV5-1 and TRBJ2-5, with D possibly matching TRBD1 (6 bases). This receptor was identified in a male donor at least 60 years old with stage II squamous cell lung carcinoma. This material consisted of normal lung tissue next to the tumor, taken before any cancer treatment. The CDR3 DNA reads TGCGCCAGCAGCTTGGTTGTGGGGGCCGTCCAAGAGACCCAGTACTTC. Translated: CASSLVVGAVQETQYF.